The T cell receptor beta chain under discussion was sequenced for a study of blood T cell repertoires in COVID-19. Looking at the study overall: The United States, Italy and Spain were the sources of the acute and convalescent COVID-19 samples. Sample material is recorded as cDNA or gDNA derived from T cells, B-cell-depleted T cells, or PBMCs.

The authors' processing: Estimated nucleated cell counts came from reference gene primer amplification. Measured with immunoSEQ multiplex PCR; TCRdb has only the in-frame clones, and not every one. That table is the source of V, J and clone size, and D and trimming were worked out from the DNA. Counted here are a few hundred thousand clones, about 89% occurring once; the ten biggest clones make up around 1.2%. V shed 3 bases and J shed 1 base, with 13 bases lying between them. Germline CDR1 and CDR2: SGHTA and FQGNSA. This CDR3 is 16 amino acids long. The V gene is TRBV7-2, the J gene TRBJ1-3; tentative D call: TRBD1 (6 bases). Sequencing was performed on peripheral blood. The sequence was obtained from a man aged 35 to 55 with acute or convalescent COVID-19. CDR3 protein: CASSFSGAGSGNTIYF. CDR3 nucleotide sequence: TGTGCCAGCAGCTTCTCAGGGGCCGGATCTGGAAACACCATATATTTT.